A selection of T cell receptor beta chains follows, all from one sample in a study of blood T cell repertoires in COVID-19. The data were produced by immunoSEQ multiplex PCR, yet TCRdb's version contains in-frame clones alone and is incomplete. The sample shows hundreds of thousands of clones, about 91% of them seen only once. Sequencing was done on a sample of PBMCs or T cells enriched from blood (not recorded which). The receptors were gathered from a woman in her forties who had recovered from COVID-19. The CDR3 runs from the conserved cysteine through the conserved F or W. The D gene is left open where the match is weak. Some rows mark clone size as missing; the rest say once, few, many or name a class of expanded clone.

CDR3nt: TGTGCCAGCAGCTTGGGTGGGACAGGGGATGGGTCGAACACCTTC; CDR3aa: CASSLGGTGDGSNTF; v_gene: TRBV5-4; j_gene: TRBJ1-2; abundance: -; d_gene: TRBD1
CDR3nt: TGTGCCACCAGTGACCCCCGGACTAGCGGGAGGGCCACAGATACGCAGTATTTT; CDR3aa: CATSDPRTSGRATDTQYF; v_gene: TRBV24-1; j_gene: TRBJ2-3; abundance: -; d_gene: TRBD2
CDR3nt: TGTGCCAGCAGTTTTGGCTACAGACCCACAGATACGCAGTATTTT; CDR3aa: CASSFGYRPTDTQYF; v_gene: TRBV27; j_gene: TRBJ2-3; abundance: -; d_gene: -
CDR3nt: TGTGCCAGCAGCATCGCCGGGACAGCCTACGAGCAGTACTTC; CDR3aa: CASSIAGTAYEQYF; v_gene: TRBV11-1; j_gene: TRBJ2-7; abundance: -; d_gene: TRBD1
CDR3nt: TGTGCCACCAGTGATCCGACAGGGGGCGGCGGGGAGCTGTTTTTT; CDR3aa: CATSDPTGGGGELFF; v_gene: TRBV24-1; j_gene: TRBJ2-2; abundance: -; d_gene: TRBD1
CDR3nt: TGTGCCAGCAGCCCCCTTGGGGGAGGGAGATCCTATGGCTACACCTTC; CDR3aa: CASSPLGGGRSYGYTF; v_gene: TRBV11-2; j_gene: TRBJ1-2; abundance: -; d_gene: -
CDR3nt: TGTGCCACCAGTGATCCCGGGACAGGGCTCTACGAGCAGTACTTC; CDR3aa: CATSDPGTGLYEQYF; v_gene: TRBV24-1; j_gene: TRBJ2-7; abundance: -; d_gene: TRBD1
CDR3nt: TGTGCCAGCAGCTTGGGAGGGGGCGGCACAGATACGCAGTATTTT; CDR3aa: CASSLGGGGTDTQYF; v_gene: TRBV5-8; j_gene: TRBJ2-3; abundance: once; d_gene: TRBD1
CDR3nt: TGTGCCAGCAGCTTCGGGTTTTTGGGTCTAGCACCCAATGAGCAGTTCTTC; CDR3aa: CASSFGFLGLAPNEQFF; v_gene: TRBV7-6; j_gene: TRBJ2-1; abundance: -; d_gene: -
CDR3nt: TGTGCCAGCAGCGTCCTAGCGGGAGGTGGGACCGGGGAGCTGTTTTTT; CDR3aa: CASSVLAGGGTGELFF; v_gene: TRBV9; j_gene: TRBJ2-2; abundance: once; d_gene: TRBD2
CDR3nt: TGCAGCGTTCTGGCTGGCTACGAGCAGTACTTC; CDR3aa: CSVLAGYEQYF; v_gene: TRBV29-1; j_gene: TRBJ2-7; abundance: once; d_gene: -
CDR3nt: TGTGCCATGCGTACCCAGATGACAGGAAATCAGCCCCAGCATTTT; CDR3aa: CAMRTQMTGNQPQHF; v_gene: TRBV10-3; j_gene: TRBJ1-5; abundance: -; d_gene: -
CDR3nt: TGTGCCACCAGCCGACTAGCGGGAGGGCGAGGCACCGGGGAGCTGTTTTTT; CDR3aa: CATSRLAGGRGTGELFF; v_gene: TRBV24-1; j_gene: TRBJ2-2; abundance: -; d_gene: TRBD2
CDR3nt: TGTGCCAGTAGCCCACAGGGGGCGAGCAATCAGCCCCAGCATTTT; CDR3aa: CASSPQGASNQPQHF; v_gene: TRBV19; j_gene: TRBJ1-5; abundance: -; d_gene: TRBD1
CDR3nt: TGCAGTGCTACCCGCCAGGCCCAGTTCTTC; CDR3aa: CSATRQAQFF; v_gene: TRBV20-1; j_gene: TRBJ2-1; abundance: few; d_gene: -
CDR3nt: TGTGCCAGCAGTTCGGTGGGCTTTGGAAACACCATATATTTT; CDR3aa: CASSSVGFGNTIYF; v_gene: TRBV28; j_gene: TRBJ1-3; abundance: few; d_gene: -